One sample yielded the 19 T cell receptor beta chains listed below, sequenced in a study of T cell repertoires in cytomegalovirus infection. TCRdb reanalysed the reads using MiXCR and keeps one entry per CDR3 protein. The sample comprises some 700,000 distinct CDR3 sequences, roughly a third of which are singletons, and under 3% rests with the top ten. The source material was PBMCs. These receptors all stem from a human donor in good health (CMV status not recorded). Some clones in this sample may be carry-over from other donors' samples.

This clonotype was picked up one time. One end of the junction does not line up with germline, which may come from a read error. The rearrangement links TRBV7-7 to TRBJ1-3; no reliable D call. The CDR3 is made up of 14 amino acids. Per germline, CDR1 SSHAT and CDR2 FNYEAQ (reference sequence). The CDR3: CASSPSLSGNTIYF. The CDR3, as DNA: TGTGCTAGCAGCCCGTCCCTGTCTGGAAACACCATATATTTT.

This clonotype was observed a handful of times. Here the CDR3 reads CASTKIRQGKNTEAFF. The CDR3 DNA reads as TGTGCCAGCACCAAAATACGACAGGGGAAGAACACTGAAGCTTTCTTT. The rearrangement joins TRBV6-8 to TRBJ1-1; 8 bases align to TRBD1. J gave up 1 base and V 7 bases, and 11 bases lay outside the gene matches. The CDR3 is made up of 16 amino acids. Germline values: CDR1 MNHGY, CDR2 SAAAGT.

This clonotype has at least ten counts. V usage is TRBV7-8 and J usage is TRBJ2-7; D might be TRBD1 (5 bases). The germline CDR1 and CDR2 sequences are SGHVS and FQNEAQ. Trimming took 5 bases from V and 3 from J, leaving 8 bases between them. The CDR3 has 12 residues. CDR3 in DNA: TGTGCCAGCAGCCTCAGGGTCTACGAGCAGTACTTC. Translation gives CASSLRVYEQYF.

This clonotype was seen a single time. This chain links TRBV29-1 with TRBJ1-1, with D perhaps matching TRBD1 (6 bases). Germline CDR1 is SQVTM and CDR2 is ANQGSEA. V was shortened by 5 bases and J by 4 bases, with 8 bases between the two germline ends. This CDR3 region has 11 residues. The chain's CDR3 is CSVYRATEAFF. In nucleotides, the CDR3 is TGCAGCGTTTACAGGGCCACTGAAGCTTTCTTT.

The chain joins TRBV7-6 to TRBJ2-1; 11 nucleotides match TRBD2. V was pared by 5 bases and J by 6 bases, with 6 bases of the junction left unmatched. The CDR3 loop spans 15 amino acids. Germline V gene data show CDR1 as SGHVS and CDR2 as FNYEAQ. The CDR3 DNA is TGTGCCAGCAGCCTCCTGACTAGCGGGGTCAATGAGCAGTTCTTC. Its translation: CASSLLTSGVNEQFF.

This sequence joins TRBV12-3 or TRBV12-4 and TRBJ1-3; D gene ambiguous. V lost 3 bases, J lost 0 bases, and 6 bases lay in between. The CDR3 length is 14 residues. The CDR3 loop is CASSLLNSGNTIYF. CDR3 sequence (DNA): TGTGCCAGCAGTTTGCTGAACTCTGGAAACACCATATATTTT.

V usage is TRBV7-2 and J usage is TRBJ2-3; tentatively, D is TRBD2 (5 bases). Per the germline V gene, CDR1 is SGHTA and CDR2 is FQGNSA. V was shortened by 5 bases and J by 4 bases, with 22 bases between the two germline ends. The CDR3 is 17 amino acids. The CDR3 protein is CASSAGLPGSRSDTQYF. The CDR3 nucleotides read TGTGCCAGCAGCGCCGGACTGCCGGGGTCCAGATCAGATACGCAGTATTTT.

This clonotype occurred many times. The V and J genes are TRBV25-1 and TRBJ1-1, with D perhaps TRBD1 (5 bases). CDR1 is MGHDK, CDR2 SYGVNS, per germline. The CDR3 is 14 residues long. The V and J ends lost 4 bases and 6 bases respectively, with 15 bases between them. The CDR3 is CASSGRQRIAEAFF. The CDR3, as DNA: TGTGCCAGCAGTGGCCGACAGAGAATCGCTGAAGCTTTCTTT.

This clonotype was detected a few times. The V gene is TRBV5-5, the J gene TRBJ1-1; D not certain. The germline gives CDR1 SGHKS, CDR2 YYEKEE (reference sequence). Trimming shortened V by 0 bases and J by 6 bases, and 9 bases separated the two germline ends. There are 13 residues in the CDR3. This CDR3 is CASSLDRTPEAFF. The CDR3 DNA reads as TGTGCCAGCAGCTTGGATAGGACCCCTGAAGCTTTCTTT.

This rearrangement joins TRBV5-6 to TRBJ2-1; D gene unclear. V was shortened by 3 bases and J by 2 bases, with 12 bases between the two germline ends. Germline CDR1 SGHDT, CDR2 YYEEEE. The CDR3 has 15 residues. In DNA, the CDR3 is TGTGCCAGCAGCTCGCTAGAATTGCCCTACAATGAGCAGTTCTTC. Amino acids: CASSSLELPYNEQFF. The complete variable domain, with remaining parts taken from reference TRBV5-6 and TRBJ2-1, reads DAGVTQSPTHLIKTRGQQVTLRCSPKSGHDTVSWYQQALGQGPQFIFQYYEEEERQRGNFPDRFSGHQFPNYSSELNVNALLLGDSALYLCASSSLELPYNEQFFGPGTRLTVL.

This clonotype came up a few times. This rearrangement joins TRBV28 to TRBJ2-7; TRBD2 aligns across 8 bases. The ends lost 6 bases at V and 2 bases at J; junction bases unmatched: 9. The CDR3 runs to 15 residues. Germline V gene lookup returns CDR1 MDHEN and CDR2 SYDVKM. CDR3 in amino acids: CASSPSTAGAYEQYF. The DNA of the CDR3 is TGTGCCAGCAGCCCCTCGACAGCGGGAGCCTACGAGCAGTACTTC.

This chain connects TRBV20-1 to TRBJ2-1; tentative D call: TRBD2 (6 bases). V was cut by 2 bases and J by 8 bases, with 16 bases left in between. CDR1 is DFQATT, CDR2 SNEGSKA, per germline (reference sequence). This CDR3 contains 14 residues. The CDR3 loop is CSARPLGLWDEQFF. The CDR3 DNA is TGCAGTGCTAGACCGCTGGGACTTTGGGATGAGCAGTTCTTC.

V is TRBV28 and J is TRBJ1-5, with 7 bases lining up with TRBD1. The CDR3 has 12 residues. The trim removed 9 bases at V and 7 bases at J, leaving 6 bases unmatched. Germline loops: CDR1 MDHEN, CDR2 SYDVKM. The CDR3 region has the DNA TGTGCCAGGAGGGGGCGAGACCAGCCCCAGCATTTT. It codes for CARRGRDQPQHF.

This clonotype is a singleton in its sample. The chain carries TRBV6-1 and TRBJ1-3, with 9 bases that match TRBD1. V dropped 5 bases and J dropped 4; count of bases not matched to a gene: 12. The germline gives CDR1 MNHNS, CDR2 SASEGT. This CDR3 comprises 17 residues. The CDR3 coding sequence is TGTGCCAGCAGTCCGGGACAGGGCAGGTCGCGAGGAAACACCATATATTTT. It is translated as CASSPGQGRSRGNTIYF.

The CDR3 sequence: CASSESSAVDGYTF. The CDR3 DNA reads TGTGCCAGCAGTGAATCGTCGGCAGTTGATGGCTACACCTTC. The chain carries TRBV2 and TRBJ1-2; D call uncertain. V was trimmed by 2 bases and J by 6 bases, leaving 13 bases between them. The CDR3 has 14 residues. Looked up from germline, CDR1 is SNHLY and CDR2 is FYNNEI. Full variable domain (outside the CDR3, taken from reference TRBV2 and TRBJ1-2): EPEVTQTPSHQVTQMGQEVILRCVPISNHLYFYWYRQILGQKVEFLVSFYNNEISEKSEIFDDQFSVERPDGSNFTLKIRSTKLEDSAMYFCASSESSAVDGYTFGSGTRLTVV.

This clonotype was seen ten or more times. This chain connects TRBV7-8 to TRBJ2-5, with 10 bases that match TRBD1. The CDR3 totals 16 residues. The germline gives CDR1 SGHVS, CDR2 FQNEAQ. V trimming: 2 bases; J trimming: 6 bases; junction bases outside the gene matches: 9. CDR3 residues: CASSLSETGGGKTQYF. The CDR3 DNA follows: TGTGCCAGCAGCTTATCCGAGACAGGGGGCGGAAAGACCCAGTACTTC.

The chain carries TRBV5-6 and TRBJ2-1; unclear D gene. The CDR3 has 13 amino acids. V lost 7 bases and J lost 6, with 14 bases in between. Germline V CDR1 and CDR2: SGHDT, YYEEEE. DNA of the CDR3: TGTGCCAGCGGATCGGAGAGCCGCAATGAGCAGTTCTTC. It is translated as CASGSESRNEQFF.

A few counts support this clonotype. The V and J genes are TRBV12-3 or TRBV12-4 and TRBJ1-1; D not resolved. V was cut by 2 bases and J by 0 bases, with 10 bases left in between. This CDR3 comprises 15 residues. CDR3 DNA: TGTGCCAGCAGTTTATTTGGAGAAATGAACACTGAAGCTTTCTTT. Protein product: CASSLFGEMNTEAFF.

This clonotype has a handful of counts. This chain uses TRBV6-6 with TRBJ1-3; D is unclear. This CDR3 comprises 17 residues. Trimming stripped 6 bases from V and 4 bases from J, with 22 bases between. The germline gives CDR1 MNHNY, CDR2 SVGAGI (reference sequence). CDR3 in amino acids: CASSISSPGALGNTIYF. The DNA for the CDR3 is TGTGCCAGCAGCATCTCCTCCCCGGGAGCCCTAGGAAACACCATATATTTT.